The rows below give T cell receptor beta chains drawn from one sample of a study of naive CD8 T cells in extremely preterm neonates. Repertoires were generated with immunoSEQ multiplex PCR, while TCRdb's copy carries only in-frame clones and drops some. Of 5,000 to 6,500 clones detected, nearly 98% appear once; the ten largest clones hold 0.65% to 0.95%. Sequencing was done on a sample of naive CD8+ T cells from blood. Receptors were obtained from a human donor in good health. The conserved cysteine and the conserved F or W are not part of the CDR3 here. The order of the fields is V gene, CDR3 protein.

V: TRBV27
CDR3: ASRTGGGEQF

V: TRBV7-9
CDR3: ASSRGLWDEAF

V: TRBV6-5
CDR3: ASSPGLVENEQF

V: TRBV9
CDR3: ASSVAASGVYEQY

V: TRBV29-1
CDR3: SQFPRGLGYT

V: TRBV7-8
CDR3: ASSPLVSSYNSPLH

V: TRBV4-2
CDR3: ASSQGLGVGYGYT

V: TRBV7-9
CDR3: ASSLGGTGTGTYEQY

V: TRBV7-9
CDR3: ASSLAGAYEQY

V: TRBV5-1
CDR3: ASSLRRTGREIGELF

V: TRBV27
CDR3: ASSSASWERTDTQY

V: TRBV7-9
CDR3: ASSPDSSEQY

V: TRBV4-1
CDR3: ASSQGRNENTGELF

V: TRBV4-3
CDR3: ASSQDPETEAF

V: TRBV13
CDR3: ASSDQGTSYGYT

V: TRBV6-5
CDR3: ASSYSIGGNQPQH

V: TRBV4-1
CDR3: ASSQGGGLSQPQH

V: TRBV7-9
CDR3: ASSLSSGKNIQY

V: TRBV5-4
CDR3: ASSFSDTGELF

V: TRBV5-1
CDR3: ASSFTGLGGTDTQY

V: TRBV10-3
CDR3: AIRDLSSGGPANTGELF

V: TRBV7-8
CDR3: ASSLVSGGQETQY

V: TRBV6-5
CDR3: ASSYSGQNNEQF

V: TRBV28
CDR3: ASSFSRTGLNGELF

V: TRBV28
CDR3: ASSFAPGQGVLAKNIQY

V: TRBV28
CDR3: ASISGGLYYGYT

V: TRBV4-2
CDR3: ASSRAGITEAF

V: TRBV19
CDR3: ASSITPGTLNTEAF

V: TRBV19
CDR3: ASSIDGETMNTEAF

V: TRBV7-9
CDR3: ASSPDGGRYNEQF

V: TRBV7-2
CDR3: ASSPPWGVFNQPQH

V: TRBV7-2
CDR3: ASSPEMTGSGANVLT

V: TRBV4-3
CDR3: ASSQIQGPAYEQY

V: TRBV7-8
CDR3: ASSWGNGGDQETQY

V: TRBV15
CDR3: ATSREGGIRSNSPLH

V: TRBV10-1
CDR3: ASSEADRGNEKLF

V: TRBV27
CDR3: ASSPGTGIADTQY

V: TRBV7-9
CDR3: ASSMTSGGPSYNEQF

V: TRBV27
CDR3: ASSFRAEEVTEAF

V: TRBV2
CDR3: ASRNRGTDSPNEKLF

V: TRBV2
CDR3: ASSGQGFYEQY

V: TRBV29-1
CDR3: SVGGDRSTIGYT

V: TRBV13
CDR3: ASRERLLGRTGELF

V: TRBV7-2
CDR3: ASSIYRGTEAF

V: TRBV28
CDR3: ASSLLQGTYNEQF

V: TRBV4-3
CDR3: ASSQDGQGYNSPLH

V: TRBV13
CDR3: ASGADLDTQY

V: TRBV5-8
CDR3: ASSPDREGRKTQY

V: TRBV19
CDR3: ASTPGGEEYSPLH

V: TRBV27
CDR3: ASSSGTYGNTIY

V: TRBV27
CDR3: ASSLSTTGVMAF

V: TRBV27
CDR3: ASSLQGYEQY

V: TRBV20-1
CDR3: SARRGYEQY

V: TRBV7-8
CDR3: ASSLVNLGGEQF